The present TCR beta chain was sequenced within a study of blood T cell repertoires in COVID-19. Libraries were prepared by immunoSEQ multiplex PCR; TCRdb keeps only in-frame clonotypes and omits some of them. The sample has 300,000 to 400,000 clones; 80% to 90% are singletons. V lost 0 bases and J lost 4; bases outside the gene matches: 6. In germline, CDR1 is LGHNA, CDR2 YSLEER. The CDR3 length is 16 residues. The rearrangement joins TRBV4-3 to TRBJ1-5; 7 bases are shared with TRBD1. The TCR was taken from a woman aged 55 to 70 with COVID-19, enrolled during active disease. What was sequenced was peripheral blood. Here the CDR3 reads CASSQEPRQGNQPQHF. In nucleotides, the CDR3 is TGCGCCAGCAGCCAAGAACCCCGACAGGGTAATCAGCCCCAGCATTTT.